Following are 20 T cell receptor beta chains from one sample sequenced in a study of cytomegalovirus exposure and HLA in healthy donors. Measured with immunoSEQ multiplex PCR; TCRdb has only the in-frame clones, and not every one. The table lists 150,000 to 200,000 clones, around nine tenths of them singletons. Sequenced: PBMCs. Receptors were obtained from a woman between 25 and 40 years old in good health and CMV-seronegative.

This clone has more than one count but fewer than ten. The chain couples TRBV4-1 to TRBJ1-2, with TRBD1 matching 7 bases. The CDR3 spans 20 residues. Germline CDR1 and CDR2: MGHRA and YSYEKL. The junction had 18 bases not matched to a gene; V was cut back by 2 bases and J by 0 bases. Here the CDR3 reads CASSQLSDPTGKWANYGYTF. DNA of the CDR3: TGCGCCAGCAGCCAACTATCTGACCCGACAGGGAAGTGGGCTAACTATGGCTACACCTTC.

The chain links TRBV2 to TRBJ1-1; 7 bases map to TRBD1. This CDR3 spans 14 amino acids. From germline, CDR1 is SNHLY and CDR2 FYNNEI. V lost 7 bases, J lost 1 base, and 6 bases stayed unmatched. CDR3 loop: CASTEGQSNTEAFF. In DNA form, the CDR3 reads TGTGCCAGCACCGAGGGACAGTCGAACACTGAAGCTTTCTTT.

This clone was detected a few times. The chain uses TRBV19 and TRBJ2-1, with TRBD2 identical over 7 bases. CDR1 is LNHDA and CDR2 is SQIVND in the germline V gene (reference sequence). V lost 7 bases, J lost 7 bases, and 7 bases stayed unmatched. The CDR3 extends over 13 amino acids. The DNA of the CDR3 is TGTGCCAGTACGAACGCAGCGGGGAATGAGCAGTTCTTC. Its protein is CASTNAAGNEQFF.

The chain carries TRBV19 and TRBJ2-7, with D possibly being TRBD2 (6 bases). V was pared by 3 bases and J by 7 bases, with 25 bases between. Germline CDR1 LNHDA, CDR2 SQIVND (reference sequence). The CDR3 is 17 residues long. CDR3 nucleotides: TGTGCCAGTAGTATGGGAACCCGGGGACCTGGGGGGATTGAGCAGTACTTC. This gives the protein CASSMGTRGPGGIEQYF.

This clone occurred once. The chain uses TRBV18 and TRBJ2-5; D is possibly TRBD1 (6 bases). This CDR3 is built from 15 residues. Germline V lookup: CDR1 KGHSH, CDR2 LQKENI. Trimming took off 3 bases at V and 5 bases at J, with 16 bases between the two ends. The CDR3 nucleotides read TGTGCCAGCTCACCTATAGTAGACAGGCGGGAGACCCAGTACTTC. Residues: CASSPIVDRRETQYF.

Only a few counts were recorded for this clone. The rearrangement uses TRBV20-1 and TRBJ1-1; no clear D. This CDR3 comprises 10 residues. Trimming shortened V by 4 bases and J by 8 bases, and 8 bases separated the two germline ends. Looked up from germline, CDR1 is DFQATT and CDR2 is SNEGSKA (reference sequence). In DNA, the CDR3 is TGCAGTGCTAATTCTCGGGAAGCTTTCTTT. Its translation is CSANSREAFF.

This clone was counted once. The chain joins TRBV27 to TRBJ2-7; 9 nucleotides align to TRBD2. Trimming at V came to 5 bases and at J to 7 bases, leaving 0 bases not matched to a gene. The CDR3 covers 11 residues. Germline V gene lookup returns CDR1 MNHEY and CDR2 SMNVEV (reference sequence). The DNA of the CDR3 is TGTGCCAGCAGTAGCGGGGGGGAGCAGTACTTC. Translation: CASSSGGEQYF.

This clone was recorded once. This rearrangement joins TRBV19 to TRBJ1-2, with D maybe TRBD1 (6 bases). The CDR3 contains 14 residues. V lost 6 bases and J lost 5, with 16 bases in between. From germline, CDR1 is LNHDA and CDR2 SQIVND (reference sequence). CDR3 sequence reads: CASSGRVTGYGYTF. The CDR3 coding sequence is TGTGCCAGTAGCGGACGGGTTACAGGGTATGGCTACACCTTC.

This clone occurred once. The CDR3 region has the DNA TGTGCCAGCAGCTTGGAGGCAGGGGGCGGAGGTGGCTACACCTTC. This translates into CASSLEAGGGGGYTF. The genes are TRBV5-4 and TRBJ1-2; 8 nucleotides align to TRBD1. With 0 bases clipped from V and 7 bases from J, the junction kept 8 bases outside the gene matches. This CDR3 region has 15 residues. From germline, CDR1 is SGHNT and CDR2 YYREEE (reference sequence).

CDR3 sequence reads: CASSPVEGDYNEQFF. For the CDR3, the DNA is TGTGCCAGCAGCCCGGTTGAAGGAGATTACAATGAGCAGTTCTTC. The V gene is TRBV5-4, the J gene TRBJ2-1, with D unresolved. The V and J ends lost 4 bases and 4 bases respectively, with 15 bases between them. This CDR3 region has 15 residues. In germline, CDR1 is SGHNT, CDR2 YYREEE (reference sequence). Looking up the rest from reference TRBV5-4 and TRBJ2-1 gives the full variable domain: ETGVTQSPTHLIKTRGQQVTLRCSSQSGHNTVSWYQQALGQGPQFIFQYYREEENGRGNFPPRFSGLQFPNYSSELNVNALELDDSALYLCASSPVEGDYNEQFFGPGTRLTVL.

The chain links TRBV29-1 to TRBJ2-5; D unclear. The CDR3 covers 10 residues. CDR1 and CDR2 (germline): SQVTM, ANQGSEA. Between the trimmed V and J ends, which lost 7 bases and 1 base, there was a span of 4 bases. CDR3 sequence reads: CSARQETQYF. The DNA for the CDR3 is TGCAGCGCTCGCCAAGAGACCCAGTACTTC.

CDR3 amino acids: CASSRQGYEQYF. The CDR3, as DNA: TGTGCCAGCAGCAGACAGGGCTACGAGCAGTACTTC. This chain connects TRBV6-5 to TRBJ2-7; TRBD1 aligns across 7 bases. Per the germline V gene, CDR1 is MNHEY and CDR2 is SVGAGI. J was trimmed by 3 bases and V by 6 bases; bases with no gene match: 2. This CDR3 contains 12 residues.

This sequence joins TRBV5-4 and TRBJ2-5; 9 bases are shared with TRBD2. J gave up 5 bases and V 1 base, and 9 bases lay outside the gene matches. CDR1 and CDR2 (germline): SGHNT, YYREEE (reference sequence). This CDR3 region has 16 residues. CDR3 in DNA: TGTGCCAGCAGCTTGTCGGCGGGGGGGCCTGGGGAGACCCAGTACTTC. It codes for CASSLSAGGPGETQYF.

The V and J genes are TRBV6-1 and TRBJ1-1; possible D gene TRBD1, 6 bases. This CDR3 has 12 residues. Per the germline V gene, CDR1 is MNHNS and CDR2 is SASEGT. Trimming stripped 10 bases from V and 1 base from J, with 10 bases between. CDR3 nucleotides: TGTGCCACCATACAGGGGAACACTGAAGCTTTCTTT. This codes for CATIQGNTEAFF.

This clone was seen just once. The chain combines TRBV27 with TRBJ2-1, with 10 bases fitting TRBD2. CDR3 length: 18 residues. V lost 2 bases and J lost 0; bases outside the gene matches: 7. Germline loops: CDR1 MNHEY, CDR2 SMNVEV (reference sequence). CDR3 nucleotide sequence: TGTGCCAGCAGTTTAATTAGCGGGGGGTGGAGCTCCTACAATGAGCAGTTCTTC. Amino acid sequence: CASSLISGGWSSYNEQFF.

V and J are TRBV7-9 and TRBJ2-3; D is perhaps TRBD2 (6 bases). The CDR3 consists of 12 residues. Germline V lookup: CDR1 SEHNR, CDR2 FQNEAQ (reference sequence). The CDR3 region has the DNA TGTGCGGGAGGCATCATCACAGATACGCAGTATTTT. It specifies CAGGIITDTQYF.

This chain links TRBV9 with TRBJ1-4, with D possibly TRBD1 on 5 matching bases. The CDR3 has 15 residues. V was trimmed by 0 bases and J by 4 bases, leaving 10 bases between them. Per the germline V gene, CDR1 is SGDLS and CDR2 is YYNGEE. CDR3 coding DNA: TGTGCCAGCAGCGTAGATCAGGGCGGTAATGAAAAACTGTTTTTT. Protein product: CASSVDQGGNEKLFF.

The chain recombines TRBV6-1 with TRBJ2-5; 7 bases map to TRBD2. The V segment lost 5 bases and the J segment 0 bases; nucleotides outside the gene matches: 6. The length of the CDR3 is 15 residues. In germline, CDR1 is MNHNS, CDR2 SASEGT. The CDR3 region has the DNA TGTGCCAGCAGTTCGAGCGGGGTTTACCAAGAGACCCAGTACTTC. This sequence encodes CASSSSGVYQETQYF.

The V gene is TRBV7-8, the J gene TRBJ1-6, with TRBD1 as a possible D gene (5 bases). Trimming shortened V by 0 bases and J by 10 bases, and 16 bases separated the two germline ends. The germline CDR1 and CDR2 sequences are SGHVS and FQNEAQ. The CDR3 contains 16 residues. CDR3 residues: CASSLAVTGGRSPLHF. The CDR3 DNA reads as TGTGCCAGCAGCTTAGCTGTAACGGGGGGACGATCACCCCTCCACTTT. The variable domain in full, with the rest retrieved from reference TRBV7-8 and TRBJ1-6, is GAGVSQSPRYKVAKRGQDVALRCDPISGHVSLFWYQQALGQGPEFLTYFQNEAQLDKSGLPSDRFFAERPEGSVSTLKIQRTQQEDSAVYLCASSLAVTGGRSPLHFGNGTRLTVT.

The J gene is TRBJ1-1, the V gene TRBV30; D call uncertain. Germline CDR1 reads GTSNPN; CDR2 reads SVGIG (reference sequence). The CDR3 sequence is 15 residues long. Trimming left V 5 bases short and J 2 bases short, with 18 bases between. CDR3 nucleotide sequence: TGTGCCTGGTTCGCTAAACTAACTCGAAACACTGAAGCTTTCTTT. Residues: CAWFAKLTRNTEAFF.